This is a list of T cell receptor beta chains from one sample in a study of cytomegalovirus exposure and HLA in healthy donors. Using immunoSEQ multiplex PCR, the repertoire was profiled, and TCRdb retains in-frame clones only, with some absent. The table shows 97,000 or so clones, with around nine tenths occurring only once. The sample was PBMCs. These receptors were collected from a woman aged 25 to 39 in good health and CMV-seronegative. The CDR3 runs from the conserved cysteine through the conserved F or W. A D gene is named only where the DNA matches it firmly. Rows give clone size only sometimes, using once, few, many, or a class for an expanded clone.

clone_size j_call d_call v_call cdr3_aa cdr3_nt
- TRBJ2-1 TRBD1 TRBV5-3 CARLRAGGLCWVYNEQFF TGTGCCAGGCTAAGGGCAGGGGGTTTATGCTGGGTATACAATGAGCAGTTCTTC
- TRBJ1-1 - TRBV5-4 CASSLRGGNTEAFF TGTGCCAGCAGCTTAAGGGGTGGAAACACTGAAGCTTTCTTT
- TRBJ2-7 TRBD1 TRBV2 CASREGQGAFYEQYF TGTGCCAGCAGGGAGGGACAGGGGGCATTCTACGAGCAGTACTTC
once TRBJ1-1 - TRBV9 CASSVTVGGVDTEAFF TGTGCCAGCAGCGTAACGGTCGGGGGGGTGGACACTGAAGCTTTCTTT
- TRBJ2-7 TRBD1 TRBV10-2 CASSDRDLYEQYF TGCGCCAGCTCCGACAGGGATCTCTACGAGCAGTACTTC
- TRBJ2-3 TRBD1 TRBV28 CASRTGGFTDTQYF TGTGCCAGCAGGACAGGGGGCTTCACAGATACGCAGTATTTT
- TRBJ2-7 TRBD1 TRBV2 CASRRDREYYEQYF TGTGCCAGCAGGAGGGACAGAGAGTACTACGAGCAGTACTTC
- TRBJ1-2 - TRBV10-3 CAISASDRSYGYTF TGTGCCATCAGCGCTTCGGACAGAAGCTATGGCTACACCTTC
- TRBJ2-7 - TRBV7-3 CASPDEQYF TGTGCCAGCCCAGACGAGCAGTACTTC
- TRBJ2-2 TRBD2 TRBV6-6 CATSSGSRGGELFF TGTGCCACCAGCAGCGGGAGTAGGGGCGGGGAGCTGTTTTTT
- TRBJ2-2 - TRBV9 CASSVLGDTGELFF TGTGCCAGCAGCGTCTTAGGGGACACCGGGGAGCTGTTTTTT
- TRBJ2-7 TRBD1 TRBV14 CASSHLTGGVYEQYF TGTGCCAGCAGCCACCTGACAGGGGGAGTTTACGAGCAGTACTTC
few TRBJ2-7 TRBD2 TRBV4-1 CASSLTRGEEQYF TGCGCCAGCAGCCTGACGCGGGGGGAGGAGCAGTACTTC
- TRBJ1-1 TRBD1 TRBV9 CASSVGGTGALGPAFF TGTGCCAGCAGCGTAGGAGGGACAGGGGCGTTGGGTCCGGCTTTCTTT